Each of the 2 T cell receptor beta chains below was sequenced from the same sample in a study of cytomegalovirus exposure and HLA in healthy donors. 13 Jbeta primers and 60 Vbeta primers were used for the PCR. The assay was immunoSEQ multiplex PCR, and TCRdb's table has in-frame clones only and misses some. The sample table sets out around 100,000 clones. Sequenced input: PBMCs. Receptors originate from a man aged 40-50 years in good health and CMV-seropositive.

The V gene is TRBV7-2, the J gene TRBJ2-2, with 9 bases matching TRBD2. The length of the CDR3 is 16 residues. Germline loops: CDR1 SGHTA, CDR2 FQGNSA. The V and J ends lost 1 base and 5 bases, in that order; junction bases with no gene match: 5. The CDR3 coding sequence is TGTGCCAGCAGCTTAGTTTCGAGCGGGAGGACCGGGGAGCTGTTTTTT. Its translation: CASSLVSSGRTGELFF.

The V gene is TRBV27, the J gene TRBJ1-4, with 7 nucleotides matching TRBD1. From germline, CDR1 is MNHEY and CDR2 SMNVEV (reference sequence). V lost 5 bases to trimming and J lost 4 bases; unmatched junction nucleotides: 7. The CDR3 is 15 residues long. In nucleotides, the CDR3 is TGTGCCAGCAGTCCTAACAGGGGCCTTAATGAAAAACTGTTTTTT. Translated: CASSPNRGLNEKLFF.